The 30 T cell receptor beta chains reported below all come from one sample, sequenced in a study of CD8+ T cells in alopecia areata (dated by TCRdb to 2017 to 2018). The treatment or condition label on this specimen signifies: oral pan-JAK inhibitor, 5-10 mg twice daily. Library construction relied on the immunoSEQ multiplex PCR assay. RNA was extracted from all samples and reverse transcribed into cDNA, which served as template for TCR sequencing. Imported from immuneACCESS, the table was reduced by TCRdb to in-frame sequences with V and J called. These copies leave out some clones; in studies compared against another copy, an unresolved V gene accounts for under half, and the cause of the remainder is not known. The sample table lists hundreds of thousands of clones, approximately 67% of them with a count of one. The leading ten clones occupy around 1.2% of the sample. Material: CD4+ T cells sorted from blood, obtained at week 44, from a patient treated with tofacitinib. The receptors stem from a human donor with alopecia areata.

This clone was observed a handful of times. The chain joins TRBV10-3 to TRBJ2-4, with 10 bases fitting TRBD2. The CDR3 is 14 amino acids. Germline V lookup: CDR1 ENHRY, CDR2 SYGVKD. Germline trimming cut 6 bases from V and 7 bases from J; bases unmatched to any gene: 6. Written as DNA, the CDR3 is TGTGCCATCAGCCAGCGGGGGGGCAGGAACATTCAGTACTTC. Residues: CAISQRGGRNIQYF.

The chain employs TRBV6-5 and TRBJ1-6; no reliable D call. This CDR3 has 13 residues. Trimming took 2 bases from V and 9 from J, leaving 8 bases between them. Germline V gene sequence: CDR1 MNHEY, CDR2 SVGAGI. CDR3 residues: CASSYRVASPLHF. The DNA of the CDR3 is TGTGCCAGCAGTTACAGGGTTGCTTCACCCCTCCACTTT.

The chain uses TRBV29-1 and TRBJ1-1, with TRBD1 identical over 8 bases. CDR1 is SQVTM, CDR2 ANQGSEA, per germline. V lost 4 bases to trimming and J lost 3 bases; unmatched junction nucleotides: 7. This CDR3 has 14 residues. The CDR3 reads CSVAGRGRDTEAFF. CDR3 nucleotide sequence: TGCAGCGTTGCGGGCAGGGGGCGAGACACTGAAGCTTTCTTT.

CDR3 amino acids: CASSWKETQYF. CDR3 nucleotide sequence: TGTGCCAGCAGCTGGAAAGAGACCCAGTACTTC. The chain is built from TRBV5-6 and TRBJ2-5; D remains ambiguous. CDR1 and CDR2 (germline): SGHDT, YYEEEE. This CDR3 contains 11 residues. V dropped 3 bases and J dropped 3 bases, with 3 bases sitting between them.

The chain uses TRBV7-9 and TRBJ2-3, with 7 nucleotides matching TRBD2. Germline V CDR1 and CDR2: SEHNR, FQNEAQ (reference sequence). With 1 base clipped from V and 7 bases from J, the junction kept 8 bases outside the gene matches. This CDR3 is 15 amino acids long. The CDR3 here is CASSLGLAREHTQYF. The CDR3 coding sequence is TGTGCCAGCAGCTTAGGACTAGCTAGAGAGCATACGCAGTATTTT.

This chain uses TRBV4-3 with TRBJ1-2; D not resolved. The germline gives CDR1 LGHNA, CDR2 YSLEER. The CDR3 runs to 13 residues. V lost 0 bases and J 6 bases, leaving 8 bases between the germline ends. As DNA, the CDR3 is TGCGCCAGCAGCCAAGACAGTCTAAATGGCTACACCTTC. This gives the protein CASSQDSLNGYTF.

The rearrangement joins TRBV5-6 to TRBJ2-5; a weak D match, TRBD1 (6 bases). Trimming stripped 4 bases from V and 5 bases from J, with 15 bases between. The germline gives CDR1 SGHDT, CDR2 YYEEEE. CDR3 length: 14 residues. The CDR3 region is CASSPTRTDETQYF. CDR3 sequence (DNA): TGTGCCAGCAGCCCGACAAGGACAGACGAGACCCAGTACTTC.

J is TRBJ2-3 and V is TRBV6-9; no clear D gene. Germline CDR1 reads MNHGY; CDR2 reads SVAAGI. This CDR3 contains 14 residues. V was pared by 4 bases and J by 0 bases, with 8 bases between. The CDR3 reads CASSCRDSTDTQYF. Here the CDR3 DNA reads TGTGCCAGCAGTTGTAGGGATAGCACAGATACGCAGTATTTT.

V and J are TRBV6-5 and TRBJ2-4, with a tentative D call TRBD1 (5 bases). Germline lookup yields CDR1 MNHEY and CDR2 SVGAGI. Deletions cut 0 bases from V and 11 bases from J, with 17 bases between. The CDR3 totals 15 residues. The CDR3: CASSYSGQPAMVQYF. CDR3 DNA sequence: TGTGCCAGCAGTTACTCCGGACAACCAGCGATGGTTCAGTACTTC.

The chain carries TRBV7-2 and TRBJ2-3; 9 bases fit TRBD2. J was trimmed by 2 bases and V by 5 bases; bases with no gene match: 8. The CDR3 spans 16 residues. Germline V gives CDR1 SGHTA, CDR2 FQGNSA. CDR3 in DNA: TGTGCCAGCAGCGCCGCTTTAGCGGGGGTCACAGATACGCAGTATTTT. It specifies CASSAALAGVTDTQYF.

This clone was detected only once. This chain connects TRBV2 to TRBJ1-5; 7 bases agree with TRBD1. CDR3 length equals 14 residues. After removal of 6 bases from V and 3 bases from J, the junction contained 5 bases not matched to a gene. The germline CDR1 and CDR2 sequences are SNHLY and FYNNEI. The chain's CDR3 is CASSVDRSNQPQHF. The CDR3 nucleotides read TGTGCCAGCAGCGTGGACAGGTCCAATCAGCCCCAGCATTTT.

This clone is deemed medium-sized. This chain uses TRBV7-8 with TRBJ2-2; TRBD1 might be the D (6 bases). The ends were cut back, 4 bases at V and 5 bases at J, with 11 bases in the middle. CDR3 size: 14 residues. Germline V gene lookup returns CDR1 SGHVS and CDR2 FQNEAQ. CDR3 in amino acids: CASSYQGHTGELFF. The CDR3, as DNA: TGTGCCAGCAGCTACCAGGGGCATACCGGGGAGCTGTTTTTT.

The gene calls are TRBV9 and TRBJ2-3, with a possible D match to TRBD1 (5 bases). CDR1 is SGDLS, CDR2 YYNGEE, per germline. The CDR3 sequence is 16 residues long. Trimming stripped 0 bases from V and 6 bases from J, with 17 bases between. The CDR3 nucleotides read TGTGCCAGCAGCGTAGAAAGTGGGGCCCGTTGGGATACGCAGTATTTT. Amino acids: CASSVESGARWDTQYF. The full variable domain, rest sourced from reference TRBV9 and TRBJ2-3, is DSGVTQTPKHLITATGQRVTLRCSPRSGDLSVYWYQQSLDQGLQFLIQYYNGEERAKGNILERFSAQQFPDLHSELNLSSLELGDSALYFCASSVESGARWDTQYFGPGTRLTVL.

This chain connects TRBV29-1 to TRBJ2-2; D may be TRBD1 (5 bases). V was shortened by 7 bases and J by 0 bases, with 12 bases between the two germline ends. The CDR3 runs to 14 residues. The germline V gene has CDR1 SQVTM and CDR2 ANQGSEA. The CDR3 DNA reads as TGCAGCGCTCGGACACCCTCGAACACCGGGGAGCTGTTTTTT. The encoded protein is CSARTPSNTGELFF.

This sequence joins TRBV13 and TRBJ2-7; TRBD1 matches at 9 bases. The CDR3 length is 15 residues. CDR1 is PRHDT and CDR2 is FYEKMQ in the germline V gene (reference sequence). The V gene end was trimmed by 0 bases and the J gene end by 2 bases; junction bases not matched to a gene: 2. CDR3 residues: CASSLGDRGTYEQYF. The CDR3 DNA reads as TGTGCCAGCAGCTTAGGGGACAGGGGCACCTACGAGCAGTACTTC.

DNA for the CDR3: TGCAGTGCCCTTGACAGGGTTGCGCAGTATTTT. Encoded protein: CSALDRVAQYF. J is TRBJ2-3 and V is TRBV20-1, with 7 bases that match TRBD1. With V trimmed by 6 bases and J by 10 bases, 7 bases remained unmatched. The CDR3 loop spans 11 amino acids. Germline CDR1 and CDR2: DFQATT and SNEGSKA (reference sequence).

This clone was counted a few times. The chain links TRBV29-1 to TRBJ1-1; no clear D gene. CDR1 and CDR2 (germline): SQVTM, ANQGSEA. Between the trimmed V and J ends, which lost 3 bases and 5 bases, there was a span of 13 bases. The CDR3 contains 13 residues. The CDR3 is CSVDGLSGTEAFF. The CDR3 DNA sequence: TGCAGCGTTGACGGCCTATCCGGGACTGAAGCTTTCTTT.

The J gene is TRBJ1-3, the V gene TRBV29-1; D gene unclear. Germline V gene lookup returns CDR1 SQVTM and CDR2 ANQGSEA. The V end was cut by 6 bases, the J end by 4 bases, with 13 bases between. The CDR3 has 13 residues. The CDR3 sequence is CSVDEMGGNTIYF. The CDR3 bases are TGCAGCGTGGATGAAATGGGAGGAAACACCATATATTTT.

This rearrangement joins TRBV7-2 to TRBJ1-2; D remains unclear. Trimming shortened V by 3 bases and J by 0 bases, and 8 bases separated the two germline ends. This CDR3 is built from 14 residues. Germline CDR1 SGHTA, CDR2 FQGNSA. In nucleotides, the CDR3 is TGTGCCAGCAGCTTCCCCAACGCTAACTATGGCTACACCTTC. Translation: CASSFPNANYGYTF. The whole variable domain, filled in from reference TRBV7-2 and TRBJ1-2, reads GAGVSQSPSNKVTEKGKDVELRCDPISGHTALYWYRQSLGQGLEFLIYFQGNSAPDKSGLPSDRFSAERTGGSVSTLTIQRTQQEDSAVYLCASSFPNANYGYTFGSGTRLTVV.

V is TRBV7-9 and J is TRBJ1-1; TRBD1 matches 7 bases. This CDR3 comprises 14 residues. Germline V CDR1 and CDR2: SEHNR, FQNEAQ (reference sequence). V lost 6 bases and J lost 4; bases outside the gene matches: 8. CDR3 residues: CASSFQGDSTEAFF. As DNA, the CDR3 is TGTGCCAGCAGTTTCCAGGGGGATAGCACTGAAGCTTTCTTT.

The rearrangement joins TRBV15 to TRBJ2-7; D possibly corresponds to TRBD1 (5 bases). CDR3 length equals 18 residues. The germline V and J ends were trimmed by 2 bases and 4 bases, with 24 bases remaining between them. Germline V lookup: CDR1 LNHNV, CDR2 YYDKDF (reference sequence). The CDR3 region is CATSRNWGSLYTPYEQYF. Here the CDR3 DNA reads TGTGCCACCAGCAGAAATTGGGGCTCACTATACACACCATACGAGCAGTACTTC. Filled out from reference TRBV15 and TRBJ2-7, the complete variable domain reads DAMVIQNPRYQVTQFGKPVTLSCSQTLNHNVMYWYQQKSSQAPKLLFHYYDKDFNNEADTPDNFQSRRPNTSFCFLDIRSPGLGDTAMYLCATSRNWGSLYTPYEQYFGPGTRLTVT.

The CDR3 nucleotides are TGCGCCAGCAGCCAAGACCCCTCCTATGGCTACACCTTC. It codes for CASSQDPSYGYTF. V is TRBV4-3 and J is TRBJ1-2; D gene unclear. The CDR3 sequence is 13 residues long. Germline CDR1 and CDR2: LGHNA and YSLEER. V lost 0 bases and J lost 4, with 6 bases in between.

This clone showed up just a few times. V usage is TRBV18 and J usage is TRBJ2-1, with D hard to call. V was shortened by 3 bases and J by 10 bases, with 10 bases between the two germline ends. Germline assignment: CDR1 KGHSH and CDR2 LQKENI. The CDR3 has 12 amino acids. Here the CDR3 reads CASSPPSWEQFF. Written as DNA, the CDR3 is TGTGCCAGCTCACCCCCTAGTTGGGAGCAGTTCTTC.

The gene calls are TRBV18 and TRBJ2-5; D is unresolved. From germline, CDR1 is KGHSH and CDR2 LQKENI. The length of the CDR3 is 16 residues. The V end lost 6 bases, the J end lost 2 bases, and 19 bases lay between the germline ends. DNA of the CDR3: TGTGCCAGCTCCGTATTTGCGCAACCCGTACAAGAGACCCAGTACTTC. Its protein product is CASSVFAQPVQETQYF. The variable domain in full, completed from reference TRBV18 and TRBJ2-5, reads NAGVMQNPRHLVRRRGQEARLRCSPMKGHSHVYWYRQLPEEGLKFMVYLQKENIIDESGMPKERFSAEFPKEGPSILRIQQVVRGDSAAYFCASSVFAQPVQETQYFGPGTRLLVL.

V is TRBV29-1 and J is TRBJ2-6; D may be TRBD1 (6 bases). Between the trimmed V and J ends, which lost 4 bases and 3 bases, there was a span of 7 bases. The CDR3 runs to 13 residues. The germline V gene encodes CDR1 SQVTM and CDR2 ANQGSEA. Here the CDR3 DNA reads TGCAGCGTTGTGGACAGTGGGGCCAACGTCCTGACTTTC. Translated, it gives CSVVDSGANVLTF.

V is TRBV4-1 and J is TRBJ1-6; D not certain. With 0 bases removed from V and 9 bases from J, the gap between germline ends came to 12 bases. The CDR3 is 15 amino acids. Germline V gene data show CDR1 as MGHRA and CDR2 as YSYEKL. In DNA, the CDR3 is TGCGCCAGCAGCCAAGAGGCGGGTGTAAGTTCACCCCTCCACTTT. Its translation is CASSQEAGVSSPLHF.

This clone was seen more than once but under ten times. The chain recombines TRBV9 with TRBJ1-2; tentatively, D is TRBD1 (5 bases). Trimming removed 0 bases from V and 2 bases from J, with 11 bases in between. CDR1 and CDR2 (germline): SGDLS, YYNGEE. CDR3 length: 15 amino acids. The CDR3 nucleotides read TGTGCCAGCAGCGTAGATCCAGGGCCCAACTATGGCTACACCTTC. Translated, it gives CASSVDPGPNYGYTF.

The CDR3 nucleotides read TGTGCCAGCAGCTCAGGGGGATGGGGCACTGAAGCTTTCTTT. It yields the protein CASSSGGWGTEAFF. V gene TRBV7-3 combines with J gene TRBJ1-1; 7 bases fit TRBD1. The J segment lost 4 bases and the V segment lost 4 bases, leaving 6 bases of the junction unmatched. The CDR3 extends over 14 amino acids. Germline V gene lookup returns CDR1 SGHTA and CDR2 FQGTGA.

V usage is TRBV29-1 and J usage is TRBJ2-7; weak D call: TRBD1 (6 bases). The germline V gene has CDR1 SQVTM and CDR2 ANQGSEA. CDR3 length equals 16 residues. The V end was cut by 5 bases, the J end by 5 bases, with 25 bases between. The CDR3 sequence is CSVITLRTGNFDEQYF. CDR3 DNA sequence: TGCAGCGTTATTACACTAAGAACAGGGAATTTCGACGAGCAGTACTTC.

The chain has TRBV15 and TRBJ1-2; no firm D call. The germline gives CDR1 LNHNV, CDR2 YYDKDF (reference sequence). This CDR3 comprises 12 residues. Trimming cost V 0 bases and J 8 bases, with 7 bases left between them. CDR3: CATSRDDEGYTF. CDR3 DNA sequence: TGTGCCACCAGCAGAGATGACGAGGGCTACACCTTC. Full variable domain (rest looked up from reference TRBV15 and TRBJ1-2): DAMVIQNPRYQVTQFGKPVTLSCSQTLNHNVMYWYQQKSSQAPKLLFHYYDKDFNNEADTPDNFQSRRPNTSFCFLDIRSPGLGDTAMYLCATSRDDEGYTFGSGTRLTVV.